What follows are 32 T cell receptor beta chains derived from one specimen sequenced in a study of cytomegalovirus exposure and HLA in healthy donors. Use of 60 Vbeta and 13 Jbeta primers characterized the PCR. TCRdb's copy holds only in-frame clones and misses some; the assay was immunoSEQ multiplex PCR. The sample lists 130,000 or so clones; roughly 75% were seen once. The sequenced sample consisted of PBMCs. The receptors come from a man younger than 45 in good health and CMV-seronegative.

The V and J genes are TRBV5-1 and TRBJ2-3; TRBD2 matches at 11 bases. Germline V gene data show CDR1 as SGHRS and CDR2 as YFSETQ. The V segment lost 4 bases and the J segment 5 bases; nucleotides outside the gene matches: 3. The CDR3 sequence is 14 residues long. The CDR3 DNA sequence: TGCGCCAGCAGCCAAGGACTAGCGGGAGATACGCAGTATTTT. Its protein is CASSQGLAGDTQYF.

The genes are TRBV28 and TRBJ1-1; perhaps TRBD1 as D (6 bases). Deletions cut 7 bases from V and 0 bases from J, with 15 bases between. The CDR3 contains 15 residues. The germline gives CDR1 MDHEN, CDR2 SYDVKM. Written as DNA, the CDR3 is TGTGCCAGCAATTGGGCAGGGGTGGTGAACACTGAAGCTTTCTTT. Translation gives CASNWAGVVNTEAFF.

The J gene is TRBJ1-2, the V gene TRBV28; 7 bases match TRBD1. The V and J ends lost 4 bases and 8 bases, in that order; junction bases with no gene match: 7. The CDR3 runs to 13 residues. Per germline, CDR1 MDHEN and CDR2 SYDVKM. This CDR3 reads CASSSATGTGYTF. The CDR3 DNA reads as TGTGCCAGCAGTTCGGCGACAGGGACGGGCTACACCTTC.

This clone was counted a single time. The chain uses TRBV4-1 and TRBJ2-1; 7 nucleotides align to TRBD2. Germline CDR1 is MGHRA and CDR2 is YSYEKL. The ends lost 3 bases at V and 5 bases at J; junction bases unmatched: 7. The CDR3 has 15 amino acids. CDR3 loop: CASSHRGGRDNEQFF. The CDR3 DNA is TGCGCCAGCAGCCACCGGGGAGGGCGAGACAATGAGCAGTTCTTC.

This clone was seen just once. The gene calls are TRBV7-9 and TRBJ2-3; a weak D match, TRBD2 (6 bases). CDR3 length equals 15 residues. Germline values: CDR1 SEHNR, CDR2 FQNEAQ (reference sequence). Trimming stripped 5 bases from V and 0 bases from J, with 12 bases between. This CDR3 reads CASSQLSGSTDTQYF. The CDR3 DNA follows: TGTGCCAGCAGCCAGCTCAGCGGGAGCACAGATACGCAGTATTTT.

The CDR3 is CASSFTGAQRETQYF. CDR3 in DNA: TGTGCCAGCAGTTTTACAGGGGCGCAAAGAGAGACCCAGTACTTC. This chain connects TRBV7-8 to TRBJ2-5; 7 bases are shared with TRBD1. The J segment lost 4 bases and the V segment lost 6 bases, leaving 11 bases of the junction unmatched. The CDR3 extends over 15 amino acids. CDR1 is SGHVS and CDR2 is FQNEAQ in the germline V gene.

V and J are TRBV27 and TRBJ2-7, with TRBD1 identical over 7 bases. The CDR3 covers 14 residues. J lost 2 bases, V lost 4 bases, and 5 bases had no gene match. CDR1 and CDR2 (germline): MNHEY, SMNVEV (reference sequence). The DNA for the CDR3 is TGTGCCAGCAGTTCAGGACAGGCTACCTACGAGCAGTACTTC. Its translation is CASSSGQATYEQYF.

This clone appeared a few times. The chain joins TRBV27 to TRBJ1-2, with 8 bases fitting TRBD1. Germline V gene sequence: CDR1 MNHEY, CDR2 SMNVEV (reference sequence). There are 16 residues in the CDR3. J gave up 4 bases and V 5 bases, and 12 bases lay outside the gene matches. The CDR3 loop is CASSPGQGGTFYGYTF. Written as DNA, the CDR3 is TGTGCCAGCAGTCCTGGACAGGGAGGGACTTTCTATGGCTACACCTTC.

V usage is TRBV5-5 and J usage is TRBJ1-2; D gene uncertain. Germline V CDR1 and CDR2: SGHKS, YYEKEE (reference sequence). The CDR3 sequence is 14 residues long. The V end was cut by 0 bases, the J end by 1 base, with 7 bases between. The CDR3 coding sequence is TGTGCCAGCAGCTTGGGACGGGTTAACTATGGCTACACCTTC. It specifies CASSLGRVNYGYTF.

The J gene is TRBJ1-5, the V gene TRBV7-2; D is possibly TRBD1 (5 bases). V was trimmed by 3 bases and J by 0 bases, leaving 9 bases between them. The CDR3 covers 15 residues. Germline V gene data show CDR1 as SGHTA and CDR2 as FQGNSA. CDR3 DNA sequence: TGTGCCAGCAGCTTGGGGGGGATTAGCAATCAGCCCCAGCATTTT. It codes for CASSLGGISNQPQHF.

The CDR3 nucleotides are TGTGCCAGCAGCGCGAAGACAGGGGGCTTAGTAGATACGCAGTATTTT. Amino acid sequence: CASSAKTGGLVDTQYF. The chain carries TRBV9 and TRBJ2-3; 10 bases agree with TRBD1. V shed 3 bases and J 5 bases; nucleotides not matched to a gene: 9. This CDR3 comprises 16 residues. The germline V gene has CDR1 SGDLS and CDR2 YYNGEE.

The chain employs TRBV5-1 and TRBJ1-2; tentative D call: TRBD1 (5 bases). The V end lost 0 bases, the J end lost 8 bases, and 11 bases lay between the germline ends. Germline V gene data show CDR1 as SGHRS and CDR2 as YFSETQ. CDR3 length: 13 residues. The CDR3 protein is CASSLDGGAGYTF. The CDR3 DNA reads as TGCGCCAGCAGCTTGGACGGGGGTGCAGGCTACACCTTC.

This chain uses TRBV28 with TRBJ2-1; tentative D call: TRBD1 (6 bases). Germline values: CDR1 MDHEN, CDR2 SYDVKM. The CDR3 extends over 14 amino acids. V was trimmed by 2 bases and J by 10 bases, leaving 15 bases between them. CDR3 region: CASSLNPQGFEQFF. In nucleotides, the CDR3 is TGTGCCAGCAGTTTAAATCCACAGGGATTCGAGCAGTTCTTC.

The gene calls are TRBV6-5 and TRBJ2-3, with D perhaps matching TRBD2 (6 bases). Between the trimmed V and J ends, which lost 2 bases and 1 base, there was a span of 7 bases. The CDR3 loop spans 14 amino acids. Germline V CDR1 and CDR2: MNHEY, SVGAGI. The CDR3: CASSYRGGTDTQYF. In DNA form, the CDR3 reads TGTGCCAGCAGTTACCGCGGGGGCACAGATACGCAGTATTTT.

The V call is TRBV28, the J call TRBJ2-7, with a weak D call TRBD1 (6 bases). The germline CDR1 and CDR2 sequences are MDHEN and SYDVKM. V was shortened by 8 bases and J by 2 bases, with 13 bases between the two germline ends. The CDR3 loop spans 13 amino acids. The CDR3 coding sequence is TGTGCCAGCGGAAACAGGGCCACCTACGAGCAGTACTTC. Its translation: CASGNRATYEQYF.

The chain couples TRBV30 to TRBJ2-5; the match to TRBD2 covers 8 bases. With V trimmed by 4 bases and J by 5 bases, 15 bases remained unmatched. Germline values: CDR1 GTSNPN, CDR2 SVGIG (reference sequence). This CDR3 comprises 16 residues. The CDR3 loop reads CAWTGNQVRGGETQYF. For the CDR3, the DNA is TGTGCCTGGACGGGAAATCAGGTTCGGGGGGGGGAGACCCAGTACTTC.

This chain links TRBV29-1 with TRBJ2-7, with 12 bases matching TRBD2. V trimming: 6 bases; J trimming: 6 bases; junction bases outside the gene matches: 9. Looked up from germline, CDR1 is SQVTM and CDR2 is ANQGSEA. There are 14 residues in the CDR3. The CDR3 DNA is TGCAGCGTCGCTGGACTAGCGGGAATTAGCGAGCAGTACTTC. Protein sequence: CSVAGLAGISEQYF.

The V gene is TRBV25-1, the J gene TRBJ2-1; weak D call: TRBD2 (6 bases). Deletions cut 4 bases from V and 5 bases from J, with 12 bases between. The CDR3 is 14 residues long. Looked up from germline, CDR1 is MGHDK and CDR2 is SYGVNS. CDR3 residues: CASSGRGSNNEQFF. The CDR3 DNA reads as TGTGCCAGCAGTGGTCGGGGGAGTAACAATGAGCAGTTCTTC.

The CDR3 region is CASSQDPGDGQPQHF. For the CDR3, the DNA is TGCGCCAGCAGCCAAGATCCAGGGGATGGTCAGCCCCAGCATTTT. The genes are TRBV4-1 and TRBJ1-5; D perhaps matches TRBD1 (6 bases). With 0 bases removed from V and 6 bases from J, the gap between germline ends came to 12 bases. The CDR3 is made up of 15 amino acids. Germline-derived CDR1 and CDR2 are MGHRA and YSYEKL.

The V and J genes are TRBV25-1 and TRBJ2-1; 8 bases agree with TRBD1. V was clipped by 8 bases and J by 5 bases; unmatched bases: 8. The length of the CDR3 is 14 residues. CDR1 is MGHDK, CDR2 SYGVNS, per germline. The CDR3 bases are TGTGCCAGCGAGCCAGGGGGCCGTGACAATGAGCAGTTCTTC. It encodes CASEPGGRDNEQFF.

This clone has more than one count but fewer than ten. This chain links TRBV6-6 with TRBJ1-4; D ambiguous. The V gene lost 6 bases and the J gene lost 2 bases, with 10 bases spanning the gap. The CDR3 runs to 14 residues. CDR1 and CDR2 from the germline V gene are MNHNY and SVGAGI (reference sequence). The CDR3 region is CASRGRDTNEKLFF. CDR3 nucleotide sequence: TGTGCCAGCAGAGGCCGGGATACTAATGAAAAACTGTTTTTT.

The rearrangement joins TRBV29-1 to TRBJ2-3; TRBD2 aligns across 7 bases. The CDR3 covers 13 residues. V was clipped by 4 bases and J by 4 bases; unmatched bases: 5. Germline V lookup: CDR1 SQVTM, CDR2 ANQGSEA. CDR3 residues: CSVGLAESDTQYF. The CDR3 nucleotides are TGCAGCGTTGGGCTAGCGGAATCAGATACGCAGTATTTT.

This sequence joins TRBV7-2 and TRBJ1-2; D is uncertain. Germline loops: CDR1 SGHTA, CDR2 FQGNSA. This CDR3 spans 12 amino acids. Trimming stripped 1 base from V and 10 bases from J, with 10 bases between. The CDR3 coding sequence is TGTGCCAGCAGCTTAGTGGGCAGTTCCTACACCTTC. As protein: CASSLVGSSYTF.

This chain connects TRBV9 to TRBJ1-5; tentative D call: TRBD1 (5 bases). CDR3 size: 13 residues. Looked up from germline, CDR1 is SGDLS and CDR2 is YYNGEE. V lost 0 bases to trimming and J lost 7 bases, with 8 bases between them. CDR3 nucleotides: TGTGCCAGCAGCGTAGGGCAGGGCCAGCCCCAGCATTTT. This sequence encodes CASSVGQGQPQHF.

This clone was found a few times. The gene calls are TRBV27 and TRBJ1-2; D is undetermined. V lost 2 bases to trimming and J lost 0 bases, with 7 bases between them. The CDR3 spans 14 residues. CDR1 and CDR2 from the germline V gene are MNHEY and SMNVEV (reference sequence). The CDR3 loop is CASSLHPANYGYTF. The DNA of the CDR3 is TGTGCCAGCAGTTTACATCCGGCTAACTATGGCTACACCTTC.

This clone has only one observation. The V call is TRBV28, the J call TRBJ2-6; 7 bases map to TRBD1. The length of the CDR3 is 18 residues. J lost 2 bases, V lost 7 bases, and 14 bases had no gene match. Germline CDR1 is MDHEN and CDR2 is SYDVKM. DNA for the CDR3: TGTGCCAGCACCACCTCGACAGGGAGAGTGACTGGGGCCAACGTCCTGACTTTC. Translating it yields CASTTSTGRVTGANVLTF.

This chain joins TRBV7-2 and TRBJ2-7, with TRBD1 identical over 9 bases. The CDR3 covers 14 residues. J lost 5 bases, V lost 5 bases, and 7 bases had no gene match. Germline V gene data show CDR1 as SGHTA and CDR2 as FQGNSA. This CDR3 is CASSPRTGANEQYF. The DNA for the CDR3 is TGTGCCAGCAGCCCGCGGACAGGGGCCAACGAGCAGTACTTC.

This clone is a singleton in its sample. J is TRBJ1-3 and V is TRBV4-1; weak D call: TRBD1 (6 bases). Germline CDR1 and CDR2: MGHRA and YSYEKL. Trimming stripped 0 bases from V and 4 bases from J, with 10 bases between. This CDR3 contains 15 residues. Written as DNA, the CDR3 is TGCGCCAGCAGCCAAGATAGTACAGGGGGAAACACCATATATTTT. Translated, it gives CASSQDSTGGNTIYF.

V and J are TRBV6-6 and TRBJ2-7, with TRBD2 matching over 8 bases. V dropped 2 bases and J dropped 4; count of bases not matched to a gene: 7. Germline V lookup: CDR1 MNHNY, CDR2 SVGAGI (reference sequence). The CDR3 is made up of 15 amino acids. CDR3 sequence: CASSYPPAGAYEQYF. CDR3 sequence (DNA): TGTGCCAGCAGTTACCCCCCAGCGGGAGCATACGAGCAGTACTTC.

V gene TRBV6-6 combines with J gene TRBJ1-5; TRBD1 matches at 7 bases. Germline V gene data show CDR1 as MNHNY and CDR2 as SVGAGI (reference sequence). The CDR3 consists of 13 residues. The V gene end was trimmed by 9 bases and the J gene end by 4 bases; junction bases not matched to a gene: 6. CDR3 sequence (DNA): TGTGCCAGTTCAAGGGGGCTAAATCAGCCCCAGCATTTT. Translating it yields CASSRGLNQPQHF.

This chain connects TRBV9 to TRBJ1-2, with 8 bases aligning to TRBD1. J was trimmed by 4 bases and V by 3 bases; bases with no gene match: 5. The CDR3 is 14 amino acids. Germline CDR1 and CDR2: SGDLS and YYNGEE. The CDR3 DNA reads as TGTGCCAGCAGCGACGACAGGGGAGGCTATGGCTACACCTTC. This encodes CASSDDRGGYGYTF.

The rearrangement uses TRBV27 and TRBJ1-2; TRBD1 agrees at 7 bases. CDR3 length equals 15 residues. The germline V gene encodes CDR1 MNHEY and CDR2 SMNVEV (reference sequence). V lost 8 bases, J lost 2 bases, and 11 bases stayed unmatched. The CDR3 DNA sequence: TGTGCCAGCGGGGCGGGGCCAGGGGGAAACTATGGCTACACCTTC. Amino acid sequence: CASGAGPGGNYGYTF.